Listed below are T cell receptor beta chains from one sample, sequenced in a study of blood T cells in healthy people across ages. One entry per CDR3 protein, called by TCRdb with MiXCR from the 5' RACE reads. The sample contains some 1.4 million distinct CDR3 sequences, 35% to 45% of which appear only once. Specimen: blood. Receptors were obtained from a woman between 18 and 30 years old in good health. CDR3s include the opening cysteine and the closing phenylalanine or tryptophan. Each record gives: V gene, J gene, clone size, D gene, CDR3 DNA, CDR3 protein. D genes are given only for firm matches. A clone size is listed for some rows: how often the clone was seen (once, few, many), or a class if it is expanded.

>TRBV27|TRBJ2-7|.|.
TGTGCCAGCAGTTTATTCGAGCAGTACTTC
CASSLFEQYF
>TRBV20-1|TRBJ1-1|.|.
TGCAGTGCTAGAGTGGGGGGGCAGGACACTGAAGCTTTCTTT
CSARVGGQDTEAFF
>TRBV20-1|TRBJ1-4|.|.
TGCAGTGCTAGTGAGGGGGGATTTAATGAAAAACTGTTTTTT
CSASEGGFNEKLFF
>TRBV7-9|TRBJ2-7|few|TRBD1
TGTGCCAGCAGCCGGACAGGGGGCGCCGAGCAGTACTTC
CASSRTGGAEQYF
>TRBV7-9|TRBJ1-2|.|TRBD1
TGTGCCAGCAGCTTAGCAGGTTTCGGGACAGGGCGGGGCTACACCTTC
CASSLAGFGTGRGYTF
>TRBV7-2|TRBJ2-7|.|.
TGTGCCAGCAGCTTAGGGCAGGACCGTTCCTACGAGCAGTACTTC
CASSLGQDRSYEQYF
>TRBV7-7|TRBJ2-3|.|.
TGTGCTAGCAGCCTAGGGCCAGCGGGTACAGATACGCAGTATTTT
CASSLGPAGTDTQYF
>TRBV12-3/TRBV12-4|TRBJ2-1|.|TRBD1
TGTGCCAGCAGCCACCGGGACAGCCGGTTCTTC
CASSHRDSRFF
>TRBV6-5|TRBJ2-7|few|.
TGTGCCAGCAGGACTACTAACGAGCAGTACTTC
CASRTTNEQYF
>TRBV3-1|TRBJ2-7|many|.
TGTGCCAGCAGCGCCCGGGACGTCCGCTCCTACGAGCAGTACTTC
CASSARDVRSYEQYF
>TRBV12-3/TRBV12-4|TRBJ2-7|.|.
TGTGCCAGTAACGACTGGGGGTGGAATGAGCAGTACTTC
CASNDWGWNEQYF
>TRBV5-5|TRBJ2-3|.|.
TGTGCCAGCAGCTTGGCCTATGGTAGAGGAGTAGCAGATACGCAGTATTTT
CASSLAYGRGVADTQYF
>TRBV7-2|TRBJ2-1|.|TRBD2
TGTGCCAGCAGCGCGCTGAGGACTAGCGGGGGGGAGCAGTTCTTC
CASSALRTSGGEQFF
>TRBV7-8|TRBJ2-7|few|.
TGTGCCAGCAGCTTAGTGGGGGTCGGTACAGCCTACGAGCAGTACTTC
CASSLVGVGTAYEQYF
>TRBV10-3|TRBJ1-1|.|TRBD1
TGTGCCATCAGTGGGGACAGGAACACTGAAGTTTTCTTT
CAISGDRNTEVFF
>TRBV2|TRBJ2-3|.|.
TGTGCCAGCAGTGACCTAAGGGGGTCCCTAACGAGAGATACGCAGTATTTT
CASSDLRGSLTRDTQYF
>TRBV3-1|TRBJ1-2|.|.
TGTGTCAGCAGCCAAGAGGCGGGGACGCGAGGGCACTACACCTTC
CVSSQEAGTRGHYTF
>TRBV5-1|TRBJ2-3|.|.
TGCGCCAGCAGCTTGGAGTTAGCGAATCAAGATACGCAGTATTTT
CASSLELANQDTQYF
>TRBV7-2|TRBJ1-6|.|.
TGTGCCAGCAGCTTAGCGTCAGGCAACTCCTATAGTTCACCCCTCCACTTT
CASSLASGNSYSSPLHF
>TRBV10-3|TRBJ1-2|few|.
TGTGCCATCAGTGGGAGGGAACTCCAGTATGGCTACACCTTC
CAISGRELQYGYTF
>TRBV5-1|TRBJ1-1|few|.
TGCGCCAGCAGCTTGGTACCAGGGATGGACACTGAAGCTTTCTTT
CASSLVPGMDTEAFF
>TRBV4-1|TRBJ2-3|few|.
TGCGCCAGCAGCCGATACGAGGGAGCGGGCAGCACAGATACGCAGTATTTT
CASSRYEGAGSTDTQYF
>TRBV5-5|TRBJ2-3|.|TRBD1
TGTGCCAGCAGCCCCGGGACAGGGATCACAGATACGCAGTATTTT
CASSPGTGITDTQYF